This passage covers 21 T cell receptor beta chains from one sample sequenced in a study of T-cell reconstitution after alpha-beta-depleted transplantation in children (dated by TCRdb to 2015 to 2016). Libraries were made using PCR. Sequencing used an Illumina HiSeq 2500. TCR libraries were prepared with molecular barcoding, using unique molecular identifiers to normalize TCRbeta repertoire quantification. In-frame beta chains were kept once TCRdb had trimmed the public reads at Q25 with fastp and called clones with MiXCR. Entries are consolidated by CDR3 protein sequence, retaining the most common genes and DNA. The sample contains 100,000 or so distinct CDR3 sequences, 6% of them found a single time. The ten largest clones represent about 6% of the sample. The time point label, as the study defines it: day 60 (about 2 months) after transplantation. The intended sense of this specimen's treatment or condition label: allogeneic hematopoietic cell transplantation with graft depleted of TCRalphabeta T cells and CD19 B cells.

The sample here was PBMCs, mostly from graft donor cells, taken 60 days after TCRalphabeta/CD19-depleted stem cell transplant. The receptors derive from a female patient between 2 and 15 years old who had a stem cell transplant for Fanconi anemia, so the T cells may come from the graft donor.

This clonotype came up many times. The chain joins TRBV7-2 to TRBJ2-1; 7 bases align to TRBD2. Germline V gene lookup returns CDR1 SGHTA and CDR2 FQGNSA. The CDR3 loop spans 17 amino acids. Trimming took 2 bases from V and 10 from J; bases not matched to a gene: 17. The CDR3 protein is CASSLPRGRGGRVEQFF. The DNA for the CDR3 is TGTGCCAGCAGCTTACCCCGAGGTAGGGGCGGGAGAGTAGAGCAGTTCTTC.

The chain links TRBV7-9 to TRBJ2-2, with D maybe TRBD1 (6 bases). The length of the CDR3 is 15 residues. The germline V and J ends were trimmed by 4 bases and 6 bases, with 15 bases remaining between them. CDR1 is SEHNR, CDR2 FQNEAQ, per germline (reference sequence). The CDR3 spells CASSSPQGLAGELFF. CDR3 coding DNA: TGTGCCAGCAGCTCCCCTCAGGGGTTAGCCGGGGAGCTGTTTTTT.

In its sample, this clonotype was seen a few times. The chain combines TRBV2 with TRBJ2-3; 8 bases are shared with TRBD2. The V segment lost 2 bases and the J segment 1 base; nucleotides outside the gene matches: 5. The length of the CDR3 is 16 residues. In germline, CDR1 is SNHLY, CDR2 FYNNEI. This CDR3 is CASSEQRETGTDTQYF. The CDR3 DNA is TGTGCCAGCAGTGAACAGCGGGAGACGGGCACAGATACGCAGTATTTT.

This clonotype was found many times. The J gene is TRBJ1-2, the V gene TRBV11-2; D gene ambiguous. The V gene lost 0 bases and the J gene lost 13 bases, with 15 bases spanning the gap. CDR1 SGHAT and CDR2 FQNNGV come from the germline V gene. This CDR3 has 13 residues. DNA for the CDR3: TGTGCCAGCAGCTTAGAGCGGGCCCTACGTTCCACCTTC. It yields the protein CASSLERALRSTF.

This clonotype was detected ten times or more. The chain employs TRBV5-1 and TRBJ2-7; TRBD2 is a possible D gene (6 bases). V lost 4 bases and J lost 6, with 17 bases in between. This CDR3 region has 14 residues. CDR1 SGHRS and CDR2 YFSETQ come from the germline V gene. DNA for the CDR3: TGCGCCAGCAGCCCGACTAGTAGGGGACCCGAGCAGTACTTC. Amino acid sequence: CASSPTSRGPEQYF.

The chain carries TRBV20-1 and TRBJ2-1, with 16 bases aligning to TRBD2. V gave up 6 bases and J gave up 4 bases; unmatched junction bases: 9. The CDR3 spans 17 residues. Per the germline V gene, CDR1 is DFQATT and CDR2 is SNEGSKA (reference sequence). DNA of the CDR3: TGCAGTGCCCTCACGGGGACTAGCGGGAGGGTATACAATGAGCAGTTCTTC. Protein: CSALTGTSGRVYNEQFF.

This clonotype was seen only a few times. The gene calls are TRBV5-1 and TRBJ2-1; 9 bases fit TRBD2. Germline CDR1 reads SGHRS; CDR2 reads YFSETQ. The CDR3 extends over 15 amino acids. V was pared by 6 bases and J by 6 bases, with 10 bases of the junction left unmatched. CDR3 in DNA: TGCGCCAGCAACTCCGGACTAGCGTTGCGCAATGAGCAGTTCTTC. Its protein product is CASNSGLALRNEQFF.

The table lists this clonotype with many counts. J is TRBJ2-1 and V is TRBV11-2; 9 bases map to TRBD2. Germline CDR1 reads SGHAT; CDR2 reads FQNNGV. With V trimmed by 6 bases and J by 0 bases, 3 bases remained unmatched. The CDR3 runs 15 residues. The CDR3 here is CASSPAGGSYNEQFF. The CDR3 DNA is TGTGCCAGCAGTCCAGCGGGAGGCTCCTACAATGAGCAGTTCTTC. The full variable domain, in which reference TRBV11-2 and TRBJ2-1 provide the parts outside the CDR3, is EAGVAQSPRYKIIEKRQSVAFWCNPISGHATLYWYQQILGQGPKLLIQFQNNGVVDDSQLPKDRFSAERLKGVDSTLKIQPAKLEDSAVYLCASSPAGGSYNEQFFGPGTRLTVL.

Remarks on this clonotype: A read error is possible here, since a much larger clone lies one base away. This likely comes from a read error, as the CDR3 has no conserved phenylalanine or tryptophan at its end. The V and J genes are TRBV12-3 or TRBV12-4 and TRBJ1-1, with no clear D. This CDR3 has 12 residues. V lost 5 bases and J lost 0, with 4 bases in between. Written as DNA, the CDR3 is TGTGCCAGCAGTGACATGAACACTGAAGCTTTCTGT. Its protein is CASSDMNTEAFC.

The rearrangement uses TRBV5-4 and TRBJ1-6, with D possibly matching TRBD1 (5 bases). Germline V lookup: CDR1 SGHNT, CDR2 YYREEE (reference sequence). CDR3 length equals 16 residues. V was shortened by 0 bases and J by 7 bases, with 14 bases between the two germline ends. The CDR3 is CASSLGWGQANSPLHF. DNA of the CDR3: TGTGCCAGCAGCTTGGGATGGGGCCAGGCCAATTCACCCCTCCACTTT.

This clonotype has a count of ten or more. The chain has TRBV5-1 and TRBJ2-2; D unresolved. From germline, CDR1 is SGHRS and CDR2 YFSETQ. There are 14 residues in the CDR3. The germline V and J ends were trimmed by 1 base and 6 bases, with 10 bases remaining between them. The CDR3 region is CASSLPEPAGELFF. DNA of the CDR3: TGCGCCAGCAGCTTGCCAGAACCGGCCGGGGAGCTGTTTTTT.

This rearrangement joins TRBV5-1 to TRBJ2-7; D is ambiguous. From germline, CDR1 is SGHRS and CDR2 YFSETQ. This CDR3 comprises 14 residues. The V gene lost 0 bases and the J gene lost 3 bases, with 10 bases spanning the gap. The CDR3 nucleotides are TGCGCCAGCAGCTTGGACGTGGCCTACTACGAGCAGTACTTC. This translates into CASSLDVAYYEQYF.

The gene calls are TRBV7-9 and TRBJ2-7; 7 positions match TRBD1. The CDR3 has 13 residues. The germline gives CDR1 SEHNR, CDR2 FQNEAQ (reference sequence). With 3 bases clipped from V and 7 bases from J, the junction kept 6 bases outside the gene matches. The CDR3 loop reads CASSFDRVGEQYF. The CDR3 DNA reads TGTGCCAGCAGCTTCGACAGGGTGGGGGAGCAGTACTTC.

This clonotype was seen many times. V gene TRBV7-3 combines with J gene TRBJ2-5; 7 bases are a match to TRBD1. The CDR3 has 15 residues. Germline CDR1 reads SGHTA; CDR2 reads FQGTGA. Trimming removed 0 bases from V and 1 base from J; junction bases left unmatched: 2. Here the CDR3 reads CASSLTGQSQETQYF. In nucleotides, the CDR3 is TGTGCCAGCAGCTTAACGGGACAGTCCCAAGAGACCCAGTACTTC.

This clonotype was counted many times. The CDR3 nucleotides are TGTGCCATCCTGGGACAGGTGGGGCGAGGTGAGCAGTTCTTC. It is translated as CAILGQVGRGEQFF. J is TRBJ2-1 and V is TRBV7-8; 8 nucleotides match TRBD1. The CDR3 consists of 14 residues. After removal of 10 bases from V and 9 bases from J, the junction contained 14 bases not matched to a gene. Germline values: CDR1 SGHVS, CDR2 FQNEAQ.

This clonotype was seen a handful of times. The rearrangement uses TRBV5-1 and TRBJ2-5, with TRBD2 as a possible D gene (6 bases). The germline V and J ends were trimmed by 2 bases and 5 bases, with 10 bases remaining between them. The germline gives CDR1 SGHRS, CDR2 YFSETQ. The CDR3 is 13 amino acids. The CDR3 DNA reads TGCGCCAGCAGCTTACAGGAGGGCGAGACCCAGTACTTC. It encodes CASSLQEGETQYF.

This clonotype was counted ten times or more. The V call is TRBV6-4, the J call TRBJ2-3, with 8 bases that match TRBD2. The CDR3 has 15 amino acids. Looked up from germline, CDR1 is MRHNA and CDR2 is SNTAGT. V lost 3 bases to trimming and J lost 3 bases; unmatched junction nucleotides: 5. CDR3 residues: CASSETGGPTDTQYF. For the CDR3, the DNA is TGTGCCAGCAGTGAGACGGGAGGGCCGACAGATACGCAGTATTTT.

This clonotype was seen ten or more times. This sequence joins TRBV7-2 and TRBJ2-3; 7 bases line up with TRBD2. Trimming at V came to 1 base and at J to 2 bases, leaving 3 bases not matched to a gene. The CDR3 runs 15 residues. The germline gives CDR1 SGHTA, CDR2 FQGNSA. As DNA, the CDR3 is TGTGCCAGCAGCTTAGGACTAGCTATCACAGATACGCAGTATTTT. Its translation: CASSLGLAITDTQYF.

This clonotype was observed many times. The gene calls are TRBV3-1 and TRBJ2-1; 10 bases fit TRBD2. Germline trimming cut 5 bases from V and 4 bases from J; bases unmatched to any gene: 5. There are 15 residues in the CDR3. CDR1 and CDR2 from the germline V gene are LGHDT and YNNKEL (reference sequence). In DNA, the CDR3 is TGTGCCAGCAGCGCACTAGCGGGACCTTACAATGAGCAGTTCTTC. This gives the protein CASSALAGPYNEQFF.

This clonotype was recorded at least ten times. The chain combines TRBV29-1 with TRBJ1-2; D not resolved. The germline V and J ends were trimmed by 4 bases and 5 bases, with 14 bases remaining between them. Germline CDR1 SQVTM, CDR2 ANQGSEA. The CDR3 runs 13 residues. The CDR3 loop is CSVVSGFLYGYTF. In nucleotides, the CDR3 is TGCAGCGTTGTTTCGGGATTTCTATATGGCTACACCTTC.

This clonotype was seen at least ten times. The V call is TRBV20-1, the J call TRBJ2-5; 7 bases are a match to TRBD2. The length of the CDR3 is 13 residues. Germline V gene lookup returns CDR1 DFQATT and CDR2 SNEGSKA (reference sequence). Trimming cost V 8 bases and J 1 base; bases outside gene matches: 7. The CDR3 loop reads CSLLERGQETQYF. DNA for the CDR3: TGCAGTTTACTTGAGCGGGGCCAAGAGACCCAGTACTTC.